The next 31 T cell receptor beta chains were all read from a single sample in a study of blood T cell repertoires in COVID-19. The method was immunoSEQ multiplex PCR; TCRdb's version includes in-frame clones alone and lacks a portion of them. The table includes tens of thousands of clones, roughly 89% detected once. The sample was peripheral blood. Source of these receptors: a woman of 80 years or more with active or convalescent COVID-19.

The chain joins TRBV7-9 to TRBJ2-6, with 9 nucleotides matching TRBD2. The V gene end was trimmed by 1 base and the J gene end by 0 bases; junction bases not matched to a gene: 4. The CDR3 contains 18 residues. Germline V CDR1 and CDR2: SEHNR, FQNEAQ (reference sequence). Here the CDR3 reads CASSLVAGAPSGANVLTF. The CDR3, as DNA: TGTGCCAGCAGCTTAGTAGCGGGAGCCCCCTCTGGGGCCAACGTCCTGACTTTC.

V and J are TRBV7-8 and TRBJ2-7, with D perhaps matching TRBD1 (6 bases). The CDR3 is 13 residues long. Germline assignment: CDR1 SGHVS and CDR2 FQNEAQ. The V end lost 7 bases, the J end lost 6 bases, and 16 bases lay between the germline ends. The CDR3 is CASTPTRGREQYF. The CDR3 region has the DNA TGTGCCAGCACCCCGACCAGGGGCCGCGAGCAGTACTTC.

The chain couples TRBV27 to TRBJ1-2, with D perhaps TRBD1 (5 bases). The germline CDR1 and CDR2 sequences are MNHEY and SMNVEV (reference sequence). V lost 8 bases, J lost 2 bases, and 18 bases lay in between. The CDR3 loop spans 15 amino acids. The CDR3 region has the DNA TGTGCCAGCTACGGGGGAGGGGCCGGGAACTATGGCTACACCTTC. Translation gives CASYGGGAGNYGYTF.

A single count supports this clone. The chain uses TRBV7-3 and TRBJ2-2; 7 bases are a match to TRBD1. Germline assignment: CDR1 SGHTA and CDR2 FQGTGA. The CDR3 length is 13 residues. V shed 10 bases and J 7 bases; nucleotides not matched to a gene: 9. The CDR3 DNA sequence: TGTGCCACCAGACAGGGAGAGGGCGGGGAGCTGTTTTTT. Translation gives CATRQGEGGELFF.

This CDR3 reads CASSPGLGGSGYTF. DNA of the CDR3: TGTGCCAGTAGCCCCGGATTAGGCGGTAGTGGCTACACCTTC. The chain joins TRBV19 to TRBJ1-2; no firm D call. Per germline, CDR1 LNHDA and CDR2 SQIVND (reference sequence). The germline V and J ends were trimmed by 6 bases and 7 bases, with 18 bases remaining between them. This CDR3 has 14 residues.

The rearrangement joins TRBV7-2 to TRBJ2-7; TRBD2 agrees at 14 bases. Per germline, CDR1 SGHTA and CDR2 FQGNSA. The length of the CDR3 is 16 residues. V dropped 1 base and J dropped 6; count of bases not matched to a gene: 5. CDR3 nucleotide sequence: TGTGCCAGCAGCTTAGGACTAGCGGGAGGGGCTCTCGAGCAGTACTTC. This codes for CASSLGLAGGALEQYF.

V is TRBV28 and J is TRBJ2-7; 9 positions agree with TRBD2. This CDR3 spans 15 amino acids. From germline, CDR1 is MDHEN and CDR2 SYDVKM. Trimming removed 5 bases from V and 7 bases from J; junction bases left unmatched: 12. The CDR3 DNA sequence: TGTGCCAGCAGTCTCCTAGCGGGAAGACCGGGGGAGCAGTACTTC. This translates into CASSLLAGRPGEQYF.

This chain connects TRBV5-5 to TRBJ2-3, with D perhaps matching TRBD1 (5 bases). CDR1 SGHKS and CDR2 YYEKEE come from the germline V gene (reference sequence). The ends were cut back, 0 bases at V and 4 bases at J, with 9 bases in the middle. The CDR3 has 14 amino acids. CDR3 amino acids: CASSLDQGSDTQYF. In DNA form, the CDR3 reads TGTGCCAGCAGCTTGGATCAGGGATCAGATACGCAGTATTTT.

Notes on this clone: Distinct nucleotide sequences in the sample also encode this CDR3. V gene TRBV19 combines with J gene TRBJ1-5; possibly TRBD1 for D (5 bases). V was shortened by 3 bases and J by 0 bases, with 6 bases between the two germline ends. Germline CDR1 reads LNHDA; CDR2 reads SQIVND (reference sequence). There are 14 residues in the CDR3. The CDR3 loop reads CASSIRDSNQPQHF. The CDR3, as DNA: TGTGCCAGTAGTATCAGGGATAGCAATCAGCCCCAGCATTTT.

The genes are TRBV21-1 and TRBJ1-6. TRBV21-1 represents a pseudogene. This CDR3 contains 14 residues. CDR3 in DNA: TGTGCCAGCAGCAAACGGGCGGGCTTTTCACCCCTCCACTTT. This gives the protein CASSKRAGFSPLHF.

The rearrangement joins TRBV28 to TRBJ2-3; TRBD1 aligns across 7 bases. This CDR3 has 15 residues. V was pared by 3 bases and J by 1 base, with 4 bases of the junction left unmatched. CDR1 is MDHEN and CDR2 is SYDVKM in the germline V gene. CDR3 region: CASSFQGTGTDTQYF. The CDR3 nucleotides are TGTGCCAGCAGTTTCCAAGGGACAGGCACAGATACGCAGTATTTT.

This chain links TRBV5-1 with TRBJ2-3; 10 bases agree with TRBD1. With 4 bases clipped from V and 3 bases from J, the junction kept 2 bases outside the gene matches. This CDR3 has 14 amino acids. CDR1 is SGHRS, CDR2 YFSETQ, per germline. The DNA for the CDR3 is TGCGCCAGCAGCGGGACAGGGGTGACAGATACGCAGTATTTT. The encoded protein is CASSGTGVTDTQYF.

V is TRBV29-1 and J is TRBJ1-2; a possible D gene is TRBD1 (6 bases). V shed 0 bases and J shed 8 bases, with 19 bases lying between them. The CDR3 spans 15 residues. The germline V gene has CDR1 SQVTM and CDR2 ANQGSEA. The CDR3 region is CSVEDSLTGLEGYTF. The CDR3, as DNA: TGCAGCGTTGAAGATTCCCTTACAGGGTTGGAAGGCTACACCTTC.

This clone was picked up one time. The J gene is TRBJ2-7, the V gene TRBV19, with D possibly matching TRBD1 (7 bases). The CDR3 has 16 amino acids. Germline loops: CDR1 LNHDA, CDR2 SQIVND (reference sequence). The ends were cut back, 5 bases at V and 1 base at J, with 18 bases in the middle. CDR3 residues: CASSEGRQGGSYEQYF. The CDR3 DNA reads TGTGCCAGTAGTGAAGGCCGACAGGGAGGATCCTACGAGCAGTACTTC. The entire variable domain, with the rest obtained from reference TRBV19 and TRBJ2-7, is as follows: DGGITQSPKYLFRKEGQNVTLSCEQNLNHDAMYWYRQDPGQGLRLIYYSQIVNDFQKGDIAEGYSVSREKKESFPLTVTSAQKNPTAFYLCASSEGRQGGSYEQYFGPGTRLTVT.

The chain is built from TRBV6-2 or TRBV6-3 and TRBJ1-6; no clear D gene. V gave up 7 bases and J gave up 14 bases, with 18 bases separating them. This CDR3 region has 13 residues. Germline loops: CDR1 MNHEY, CDR2 SVGEGT. This CDR3 is CASTPDDARALHF. CDR3 DNA: TGTGCCAGCACCCCCGACGATGCGCGGGCCCTCCACTTT.

The chain couples TRBV7-9 to TRBJ2-1; D may be TRBD1 (6 bases). V lost 5 bases to trimming and J lost 0 bases, with 11 bases between them. The germline V gene encodes CDR1 SEHNR and CDR2 FQNEAQ (reference sequence). The CDR3 is 15 residues long. In DNA, the CDR3 is TGTGCCAGCAGCACCAGACAGGACTCCTACAATGAGCAGTTCTTC. Encoded protein: CASSTRQDSYNEQFF.

V gene TRBV5-6 combines with J gene TRBJ1-1; D not resolved. Germline values: CDR1 SGHDT, CDR2 YYEEEE. The V end lost 0 bases, the J end lost 1 base, and 7 bases lay between the germline ends. The CDR3 is made up of 14 amino acids. The CDR3 bases are TGTGCCAGCAGCTTGGCCAGGCCGAACACTGAAGCTTTCTTT. Protein sequence: CASSLARPNTEAFF.

The chain is built from TRBV6-5 and TRBJ2-7; D remains unclear. The V gene's germline CDR1 is MNHEY and CDR2 SVGAGI. This CDR3 is built from 15 residues. V lost 6 bases and J lost 2, with 17 bases in between. CDR3 region: CASSLNSAWAYEQYF. The DNA of the CDR3 is TGTGCCAGCAGCCTAAACAGTGCCTGGGCCTACGAGCAGTACTTC.

This chain connects TRBV7-2 to TRBJ1-2; D unresolved. Germline CDR1 reads SGHTA; CDR2 reads FQGNSA. This CDR3 contains 16 residues. Trimming left V 5 bases short and J 0 bases short, with 16 bases between. The CDR3 DNA follows: TGTGCCAGCAGCCGGGCCGGGTGGGAGACTAACTATGGCTACACCTTC. Translating it yields CASSRAGWETNYGYTF.

This chain uses TRBV6-5 with TRBJ1-1; possible D gene TRBD1, 6 bases. The CDR3 loop spans 14 amino acids. In germline, CDR1 is MNHEY, CDR2 SVGAGI. Deletions cut 6 bases from V and 3 bases from J, with 14 bases between. CDR3 residues: CASRNPQGYTEAFF. The CDR3 region has the DNA TGTGCCAGCAGAAATCCCCAGGGGTACACTGAAGCTTTCTTT.

This chain links TRBV3-1 (or the pseudogene TRBV3-2) with TRBJ2-3; perhaps TRBD2 as D (5 bases). The CDR3 covers 15 residues. Germline V gene sequence: CDR1 LGHDT, CDR2 YNNKEL (reference sequence). V was cut by 6 bases and J by 1 base, with 14 bases left in between. CDR3 DNA: TGTGCCAGCAGTCTGGACTCGGTCTGCACAGATACGCAGTATTTT. It is translated as CASSLDSVCTDTQYF.

The V call is TRBV2, the J call TRBJ1-4, with TRBD1 matching over 7 bases. This CDR3 contains 14 residues. The V segment lost 1 base and the J segment 8 bases; nucleotides outside the gene matches: 4. Germline CDR1 reads SNHLY; CDR2 reads FYNNEI. The chain's CDR3 is CASSEGGGKEKLFF. DNA of the CDR3: TGTGCCAGCAGTGAAGGAGGGGGCAAGGAAAAACTGTTTTTT.

The chain combines TRBV7-9 with TRBJ1-2; a weak D match, TRBD1 (5 bases). V lost 1 base and J lost 0, with 9 bases in between. Germline CDR1 and CDR2: SEHNR and FQNEAQ (reference sequence). There are 15 residues in the CDR3. As DNA, the CDR3 is TGTGCCAGCAGCTTAGGTCGGGGGACTAACTATGGCTACACCTTC. It encodes CASSLGRGTNYGYTF.

This clone has only a few counts. The rearrangement links TRBV19 to TRBJ1-5; D gene unclear. The germline CDR1 and CDR2 sequences are LNHDA and SQIVND (reference sequence). V was clipped by 7 bases and J by 2 bases, with 30 bases between them. The CDR3 spans 20 residues. The CDR3 sequence: CASNFEGASGRRVGNQPQHF. DNA for the CDR3: TGTGCCAGTAATTTTGAGGGAGCCTCAGGACGAAGAGTTGGCAATCAGCCCCAGCATTTT.

V usage is TRBV5-4 and J usage is TRBJ2-7; perhaps TRBD2 as D (6 bases). CDR1 and CDR2 from the germline V gene are SGHNT and YYREEE (reference sequence). The germline V and J ends were trimmed by 4 bases and 2 bases, with 13 bases remaining between them. CDR3 size: 14 residues. The CDR3 spells CASSPRGGAYEQYF. In DNA, the CDR3 is TGTGCCAGCAGCCCCCGCGGAGGGGCCTACGAGCAGTACTTC. Full variable domain (missing parts from reference TRBV5-4 and TRBJ2-7): ETGVTQSPTHLIKTRGQQVTLRCSSQSGHNTVSWYQQALGQGPQFIFQYYREEENGRGNFPPRFSGLQFPNYSSELNVNALELDDSALYLCASSPRGGAYEQYFGPGTRLTVT.

The gene calls are TRBV15 and TRBJ2-1, with D possibly matching TRBD2 (7 bases). Germline values: CDR1 LNHNV, CDR2 YYDKDF (reference sequence). V lost 1 base and J 8 bases, leaving 12 bases between the germline ends. The CDR3 runs to 14 residues. For the CDR3, the DNA is TGTGCCACCAGCAGAGCAGGGGAGGGCTATGAGCAGTTCTTC. Its translation is CATSRAGEGYEQFF.

This clone was seen only once. V gene TRBV27 combines with J gene TRBJ2-3; D may be TRBD1 (6 bases). This CDR3 has 18 amino acids. Germline V lookup: CDR1 MNHEY, CDR2 SMNVEV (reference sequence). Trimming removed 7 bases at V and 2 bases at J, with 25 bases between. The CDR3 bases are TGTGCCAGCACACCTACCAGATCCGGACAGACCTACACAGATACGCAGTATTTT. Its protein is CASTPTRSGQTYTDTQYF.

The chain uses TRBV28 and TRBJ1-5, with 9 bases matching TRBD1. This CDR3 region has 16 residues. V lost 5 bases, J lost 4 bases, and 9 bases stayed unmatched. In germline, CDR1 is MDHEN, CDR2 SYDVKM. The CDR3 DNA is TGTGCCAGCAGTCCCCGGGGGGGGACAGGGAATCAGCCCCAGCATTTT. This translates into CASSPRGGTGNQPQHF.

The chain combines TRBV3-1 (or the pseudogene TRBV3-2) with TRBJ1-5; no clear D gene. Trimming shortened V by 2 bases and J by 6 bases, and 14 bases separated the two germline ends. Germline V CDR1 and CDR2: LGHDT, YNNKEL (reference sequence). The CDR3 contains 15 residues. CDR3 residues: CASSQSSTAGQPQHF. The CDR3 nucleotides read TGTGCCAGCAGCCAATCATCTACAGCAGGTCAGCCCCAGCATTTT.

This chain connects TRBV10-3 to TRBJ2-6; perhaps TRBD2 as D (6 bases). This CDR3 comprises 15 residues. Trimming cost V 7 bases and J 4 bases, with 14 bases left between them. Germline V CDR1 and CDR2: ENHRY, SYGVKD. CDR3 region: CAITGGASGANVLTF. The CDR3 DNA follows: TGTGCCATCACTGGCGGGGCATCGGGGGCCAACGTCCTGACTTTC.

The chain is built from TRBV27 and TRBJ1-4; 7 bases agree with TRBD1. V was pared by 0 bases and J by 4 bases, with 2 bases of the junction left unmatched. The germline gives CDR1 MNHEY, CDR2 SMNVEV (reference sequence). CDR3 length: 15 amino acids. The chain's CDR3 is CASSLSGQRNEKLFF. For the CDR3, the DNA is TGTGCCAGCAGTTTATCGGGACAGCGTAATGAAAAACTGTTTTTT. Supplemented by reference TRBV27 and TRBJ1-4, the full variable domain reads EAQVTQNPRYLITVTGKKLTVTCSQNMNHEYMSWYRQDPGLGLRQIYYSMNVEVTDKGDVPEGYKVSRKEKRNFPLILESPSPNQTSLYFCASSLSGQRNEKLFFGSGTQLSVL.